This TCR beta chain appears in the sequencing data of a study of T cells in Graves' hyperthyroidism and ophthalmopathy. The V and J ends lost 7 bases and 8 bases, in that order; junction bases with no gene match: 8. The germline gives CDR1 MDHEN, CDR2 SYDVKM. The CDR3 totals 14 residues. It was RNA transcripts that yielded the amplified TCR beta CDR3 regions. The TCR CDR3 was amplified in a first-round RT-PCR using the HTBI primer set. MiXCR, applied by TCRdb to the multiplex PCR reads, yields one record per CDR3 protein. The sample shows approximately 560,000 distinct CDR3 sequences, roughly 14% of them seen only once. This clonotype was counted at least ten times. Patients were excluded for uncontrolled infection, other autoimmune disease, pregnancy or lactation.

The rearrangement joins TRBV28 to TRBJ2-1, with 10 bases aligning to TRBD2. The sample was blood. This TCR derives from a woman younger than 45 with Graves' hyperthyroidism. The CDR3 sequence is CASINSGRFYEQFF. The CDR3 DNA sequence: TGTGCCAGCATCAATAGCGGGAGGTTCTATGAGCAGTTCTTC.